A selection of T cell receptor beta chains follows, all from one sample in a study of blood T cell repertoires in COVID-19. TCRdb keeps only in-frame clones here, not all; method: immunoSEQ multiplex PCR. Of approximately 300,000 clones listed, around 84% are singletons. Sequenced sample: PBMCs or T cells enriched from blood (not recorded which). The receptor source for this set is a man under 40 who had recovered from COVID-19. The CDR3 runs from the conserved cysteine through the conserved F or W. The order of the fields is D gene, V gene, J gene, CDR3 length, clone size, CDR3 protein, CDR3 DNA. D genes are given only for firm matches. The size field is filled for only some rows; it gives once, few, many or a size class.

D gene: TRBD1
V gene: TRBV28
J gene: TRBJ1-4
CDR3 length: 15
clone size: .
CDR3 protein: CASSLPTGGNEKLFF
CDR3 DNA: TGTGCCAGCAGTTTACCGACAGGGGGCAATGAAAAACTGTTTTTT

D gene: .
V gene: TRBV5-1
J gene: TRBJ1-2
CDR3 length: 14
clone size: few
CDR3 protein: CASSLVPGGYGYTF
CDR3 DNA: TGCGCCAGCAGCTTGGTTCCCGGGGGCTATGGCTACACCTTC

D gene: TRBD1
V gene: TRBV29-1
J gene: TRBJ1-5
CDR3 length: 14
clone size: few
CDR3 protein: CSVGDRGGNQPQHF
CDR3 DNA: TGCAGCGTTGGAGACAGGGGCGGCAATCAGCCCCAGCATTTT

D gene: .
V gene: TRBV2
J gene: TRBJ2-5
CDR3 length: 14
clone size: .
CDR3 protein: CASSALRREETQYF
CDR3 DNA: TGTGCCAGCAGTGCCTTAAGGAGAGAGGAGACCCAGTACTTC

D gene: .
V gene: TRBV5-5
J gene: TRBJ1-6
CDR3 length: 15
clone size: .
CDR3 protein: CASSLRGFENSPLHF
CDR3 DNA: TGTGCCAGCAGCTTGAGGGGGTTTGAGAATTCACCCCTCCACTTT

D gene: TRBD1
V gene: TRBV27
J gene: TRBJ1-1
CDR3 length: 16
clone size: .
CDR3 protein: CASSARTGLGNTEAFF
CDR3 DNA: TGTGCCAGCAGTGCCAGGACAGGGCTGGGGAACACTGAAGCTTTCTTT

D gene: .
V gene: TRBV25-1
J gene: TRBJ1-4
CDR3 length: 14
clone size: .
CDR3 protein: CASGDKATNEKLFF
CDR3 DNA: TGTGCCAGCGGGGACAAAGCAACTAATGAAAAACTGTTTTTT

D gene: TRBD1
V gene: TRBV18
J gene: TRBJ1-5
CDR3 length: 16
clone size: .
CDR3 protein: CASSPPNRGVGQPQHF
CDR3 DNA: TGTGCCAGCTCACCACCGAACAGGGGAGTCGGTCAGCCCCAGCATTTT

D gene: .
V gene: TRBV24-1
J gene: TRBJ2-3
CDR3 length: 13
clone size: .
CDR3 protein: CATSDQNTDTQYF
CDR3 DNA: TGTGCCACCAGTGACCAAAACACAGATACGCAGTATTTT

D gene: TRBD1
V gene: TRBV5-1
J gene: TRBJ2-7
CDR3 length: 14
clone size: .
CDR3 protein: CASSPGTGGSEQYF
CDR3 DNA: TGCGCCAGCAGCCCTGGGACAGGGGGGAGCGAGCAGTACTTC

D gene: .
V gene: TRBV29-1
J gene: TRBJ1-1
CDR3 length: 12
clone size: .
CDR3 protein: CSVDRGDTEAFF
CDR3 DNA: TGCAGCGTTGACAGGGGAGACACTGAAGCTTTCTTT

D gene: .
V gene: TRBV28
J gene: TRBJ2-7
CDR3 length: 16
clone size: .
CDR3 protein: CASSFYGGSLSYEQYF
CDR3 DNA: TGTGCCAGCAGTTTCTATGGAGGCTCCCTGTCCTACGAGCAGTACTTC

D gene: TRBD1
V gene: TRBV12-3/TRBV12-4
J gene: TRBJ1-6
CDR3 length: 13
clone size: .
CDR3 protein: CASRLQGASPLHF
CDR3 DNA: TGTGCCAGCAGGCTACAGGGGGCTTCACCCCTCCACTTT

D gene: .
V gene: TRBV7-2
J gene: TRBJ2-7
CDR3 length: 16
clone size: .
CDR3 protein: CASSRSAGLGVDEQYF
CDR3 DNA: TGTGCCAGCAGCCGTAGCGCTGGACTCGGGGTTGACGAGCAGTACTTC

D gene: .
V gene: TRBV5-1
J gene: TRBJ1-2
CDR3 length: 13
clone size: .
CDR3 protein: CASSSSPLHGYTF
CDR3 DNA: TGCGCCAGCAGTTCTAGTCCCCTTCATGGCTACACCTTC